The source of this TCR beta chain is a study of liver allograft versus peripheral blood T cells. Study summary: Transplanted-liver T cell receptor repertoires were compared with recipients' peripheral blood repertoires.

This clonotype qualifies as medium-sized. The antigen is unknown. TCRdb analysed the reads with MiXCR anew, one entry per CDR3 protein. The sample includes 10,000 or so distinct CDR3 sequences, around a sixth of them seen just once. With 3 bases removed from V and 2 bases from J, the gap between germline ends came to 7 bases. Germline loops: CDR1 KGHSH, CDR2 LQKENI. The CDR3 runs to 14 residues. The study, taken as a whole, reports: The authors reported that T cell receptor repertoires inside liver allografts differed from those in peripheral blood.

The clonotype originates from a human patient who had a liver transplant. The T cells may partly be graft donor cells. The gene calls are TRBV18 and TRBJ1-4; D remains unclear. In DNA form, the CDR3 reads TGTGCCAGCTCACCGTCGTTTACTAATGAAAAACTGTTTTTT. Protein: CASSPSFTNEKLFF.